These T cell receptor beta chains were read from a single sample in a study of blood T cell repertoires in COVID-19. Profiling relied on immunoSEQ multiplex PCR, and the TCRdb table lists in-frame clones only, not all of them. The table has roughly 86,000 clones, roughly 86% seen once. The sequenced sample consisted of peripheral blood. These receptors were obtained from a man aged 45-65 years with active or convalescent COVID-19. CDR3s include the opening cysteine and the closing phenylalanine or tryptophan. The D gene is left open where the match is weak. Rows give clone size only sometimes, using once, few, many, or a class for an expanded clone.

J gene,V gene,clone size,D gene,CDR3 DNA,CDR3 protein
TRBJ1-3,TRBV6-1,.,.,TGTGCCAGCAGTGACGGACTTTTGTCGGGAAACACCATATATTTT,CASSDGLLSGNTIYF
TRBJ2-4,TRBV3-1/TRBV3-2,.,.,TGTGCCAGCAGCCCCCAGGGGCCGAATAACATTCAGTACTTC,CASSPQGPNNIQYF
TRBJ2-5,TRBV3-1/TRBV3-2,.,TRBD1,TGTGCCAGCAGCCCTTTAGGGGGCCAAAATAGGGAGACCCAGTACTTC,CASSPLGGQNRETQYF
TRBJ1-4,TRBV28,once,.,TGTGCCAGCAGTTTATCCCACTCTGCAACTAATGAAAAACTGTTTTTT,CASSLSHSATNEKLFF
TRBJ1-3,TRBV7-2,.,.,TGTGCCAGCAGCTCACAGACAATGTCTGGAAACACCATATATTTT,CASSSQTMSGNTIYF
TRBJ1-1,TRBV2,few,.,TGTGCCAGCACTCAGGACAGAATGAACACTGAAGCTTTCTTT,CASTQDRMNTEAFF
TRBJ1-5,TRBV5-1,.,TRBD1,TGCGCCAGCAGCTTGGACAGGGGACCCCTTAGCAATCAGCCCCAGCATTTT,CASSLDRGPLSNQPQHF
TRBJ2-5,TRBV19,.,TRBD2,TGTGCCACCAAACGGCGGGGGGACCAAGAGACCCAGTACTTC,CATKRRGDQETQYF
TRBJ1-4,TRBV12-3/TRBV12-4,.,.,TGTGCCAGCAGTCCGGGTTGGGAAAAACTGTTTTTT,CASSPGWEKLFF
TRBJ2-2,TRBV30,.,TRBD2,TGTGCCTGGAGGGGGACTAGCGGGAACACCGGGGAGCTGTTTTTT,CAWRGTSGNTGELFF
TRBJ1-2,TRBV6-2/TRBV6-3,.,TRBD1,TGTGCCAGCAGTTCGGGGACAGGGAACTATGGCTACACCTTC,CASSSGTGNYGYTF
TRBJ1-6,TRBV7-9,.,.,TGTGCCAGCAGCGTAACCAATAGATTCTCACCCCTCCACTTT,CASSVTNRFSPLHF
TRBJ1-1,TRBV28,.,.,TGTGCCAGCAGTTTGAGAGGGTTCCCTGAAGCTTTCTTT,CASSLRGFPEAFF
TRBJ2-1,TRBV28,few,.,TGTGCCAGCAGCGGGGGACGGATCATTAATGAGCAGTTCTTC,CASSGGRIINEQFF
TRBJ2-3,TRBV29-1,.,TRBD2,TGCAGCGTGGGGACTAGCGGGGGGGCGACAGATACGCAGTATTTT,CSVGTSGGATDTQYF
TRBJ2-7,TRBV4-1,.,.,TGCGCCAGCAGCCAATATAGCCGAGACAGCCTAGGCGAGCAGTACTTC,CASSQYSRDSLGEQYF
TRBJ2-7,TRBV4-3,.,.,TGCGCCAGCAGCCAAGATACTGCGGCAGCCCTCGAGCAGTACTTC,CASSQDTAAALEQYF
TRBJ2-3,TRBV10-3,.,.,TGTGCCATCAGTGAACCAGGGGCCCCAGATACGCAGTATTTT,CAISEPGAPDTQYF
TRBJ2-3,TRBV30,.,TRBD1,TGTGCCTGGGACAGGGTTAGATCCACAGATACGCAGTATTTT,CAWDRVRSTDTQYF
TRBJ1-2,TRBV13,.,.,TGTGCCAGCAGCTCCTTAAAGGGGAGGGGCTCGGATGGCTACACCTTC,CASSSLKGRGSDGYTF
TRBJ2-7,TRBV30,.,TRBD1,TGTGCCTGGAGCCCTGCCCAGGGGGCAACCTACGAGCAGTACTTC,CAWSPAQGATYEQYF
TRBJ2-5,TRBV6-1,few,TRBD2,TGTGCCAGCAGTGAAGCTGGGTGGGTAGCGGGGCCGGAGACCCAGTACTTC,CASSEAGWVAGPETQYF